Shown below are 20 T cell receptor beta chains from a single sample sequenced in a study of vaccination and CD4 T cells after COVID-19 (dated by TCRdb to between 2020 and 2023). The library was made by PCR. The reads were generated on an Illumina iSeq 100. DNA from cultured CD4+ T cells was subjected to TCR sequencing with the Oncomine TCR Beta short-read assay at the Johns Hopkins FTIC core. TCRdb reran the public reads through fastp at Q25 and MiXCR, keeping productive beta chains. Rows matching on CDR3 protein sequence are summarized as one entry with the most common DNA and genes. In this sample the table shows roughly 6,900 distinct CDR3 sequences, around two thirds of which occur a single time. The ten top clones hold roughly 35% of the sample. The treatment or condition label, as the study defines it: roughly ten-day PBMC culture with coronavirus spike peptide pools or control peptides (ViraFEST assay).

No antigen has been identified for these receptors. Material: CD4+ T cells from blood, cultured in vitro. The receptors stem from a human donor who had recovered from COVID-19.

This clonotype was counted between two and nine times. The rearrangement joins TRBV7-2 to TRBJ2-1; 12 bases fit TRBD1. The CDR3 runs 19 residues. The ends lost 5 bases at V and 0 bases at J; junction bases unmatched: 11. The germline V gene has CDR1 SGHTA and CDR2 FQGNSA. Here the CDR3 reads CASSTTGQGAIRSYNEQFF. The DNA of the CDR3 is TGTGCCAGCAGCACCACGGGACAGGGGGCCATTCGCTCCTACAATGAGCAGTTCTTC.

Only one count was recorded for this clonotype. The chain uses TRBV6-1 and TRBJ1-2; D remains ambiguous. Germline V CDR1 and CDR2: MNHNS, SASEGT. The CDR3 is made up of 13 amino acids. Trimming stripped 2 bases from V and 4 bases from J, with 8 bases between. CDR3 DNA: TGTGCCAGCAGTGAACAGATAGGCTATGGCTACACCTTC. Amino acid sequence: CASSEQIGYGYTF.

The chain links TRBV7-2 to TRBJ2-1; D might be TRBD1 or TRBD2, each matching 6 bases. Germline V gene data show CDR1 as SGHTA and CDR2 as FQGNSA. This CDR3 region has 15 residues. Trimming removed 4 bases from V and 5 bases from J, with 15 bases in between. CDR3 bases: TGTGCCAGCAGCTGGGGGGCTAGCGCCCACAATGAGCAGTTCTTC. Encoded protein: CASSWGASAHNEQFF.

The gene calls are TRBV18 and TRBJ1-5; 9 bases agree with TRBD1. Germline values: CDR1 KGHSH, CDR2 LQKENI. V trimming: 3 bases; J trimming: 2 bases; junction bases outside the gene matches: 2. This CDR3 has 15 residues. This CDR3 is CASSPDRGGNQPQHF. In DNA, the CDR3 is TGTGCCAGCTCACCGGACAGGGGAGGCAATCAGCCCCAGCATTTT.

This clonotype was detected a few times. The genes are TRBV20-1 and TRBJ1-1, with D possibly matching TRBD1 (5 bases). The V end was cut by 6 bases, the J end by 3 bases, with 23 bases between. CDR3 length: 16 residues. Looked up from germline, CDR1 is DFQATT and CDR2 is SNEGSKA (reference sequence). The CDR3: CSANSLRPGVHTEAFF. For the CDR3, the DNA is TGCAGTGCCAATAGCCTTCGGCCGGGGGTTCACACTGAAGCTTTCTTT.

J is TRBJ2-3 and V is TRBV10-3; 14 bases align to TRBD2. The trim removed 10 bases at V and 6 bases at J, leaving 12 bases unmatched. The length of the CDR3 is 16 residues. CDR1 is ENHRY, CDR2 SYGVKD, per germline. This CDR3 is CATSDPGLAGVDTQYF. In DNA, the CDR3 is TGTGCCACCTCAGATCCGGGACTAGCGGGGGTGGATACGCAGTATTTT.

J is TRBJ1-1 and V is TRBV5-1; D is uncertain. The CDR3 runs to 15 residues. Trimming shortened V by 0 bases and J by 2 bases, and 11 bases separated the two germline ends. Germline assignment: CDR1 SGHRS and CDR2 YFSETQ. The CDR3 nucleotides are TGCGCCAGCAGCTTGGAAACCCTTAGCAACACTGAAGCTTTCTTT. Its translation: CASSLETLSNTEAFF.

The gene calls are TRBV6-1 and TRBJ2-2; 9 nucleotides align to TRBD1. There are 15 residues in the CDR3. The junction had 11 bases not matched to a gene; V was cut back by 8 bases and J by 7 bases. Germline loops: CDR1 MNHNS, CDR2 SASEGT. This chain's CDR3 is CASGGQGHGGGELFF. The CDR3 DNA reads TGTGCCAGCGGGGGACAGGGACACGGGGGCGGGGAGCTGTTTTTT.

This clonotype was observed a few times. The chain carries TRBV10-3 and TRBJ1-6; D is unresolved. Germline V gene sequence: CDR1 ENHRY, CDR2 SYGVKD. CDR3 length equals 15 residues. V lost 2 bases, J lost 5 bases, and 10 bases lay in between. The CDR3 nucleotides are TGTGCCATCAGTGAGAAGGGCAGCCATAATTCACCCCTCCACTTT. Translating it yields CAISEKGSHNSPLHF.

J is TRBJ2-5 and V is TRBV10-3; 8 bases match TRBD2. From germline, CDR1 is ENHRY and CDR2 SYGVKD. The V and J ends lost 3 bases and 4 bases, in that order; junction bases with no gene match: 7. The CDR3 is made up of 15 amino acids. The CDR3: CAISDGRAGGETQYF. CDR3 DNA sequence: TGTGCCATCAGTGACGGGAGGGCCGGAGGAGAGACCCAGTACTTC.

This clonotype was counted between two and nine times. The CDR3 coding sequence is TGTGCCAGCAGTGCAGACAGGGGCCGTAACTATGGCTACACCTTC. Translating it yields CASSADRGRNYGYTF. The chain carries TRBV6-1 and TRBJ1-2; the match to TRBD1 covers 8 bases. Germline values: CDR1 MNHNS, CDR2 SASEGT. The V and J ends lost 4 bases and 1 base, in that order; junction bases with no gene match: 5. The CDR3 is made up of 15 amino acids.

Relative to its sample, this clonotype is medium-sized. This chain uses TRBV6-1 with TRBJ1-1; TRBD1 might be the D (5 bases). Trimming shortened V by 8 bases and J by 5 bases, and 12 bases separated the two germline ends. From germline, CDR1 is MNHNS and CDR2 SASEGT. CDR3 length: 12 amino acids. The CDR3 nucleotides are TGTGCCAGCGGTGGGGGGAGTACTGAAGCTTTCTTT. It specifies CASGGGSTEAFF.

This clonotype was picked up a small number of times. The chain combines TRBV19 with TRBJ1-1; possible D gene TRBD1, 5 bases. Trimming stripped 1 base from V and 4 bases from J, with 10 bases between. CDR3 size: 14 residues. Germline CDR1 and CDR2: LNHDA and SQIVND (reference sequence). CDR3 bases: TGTGCCAGTAGTATAGGACGGGACCCCACTGAAGCTTTCTTT. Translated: CASSIGRDPTEAFF.

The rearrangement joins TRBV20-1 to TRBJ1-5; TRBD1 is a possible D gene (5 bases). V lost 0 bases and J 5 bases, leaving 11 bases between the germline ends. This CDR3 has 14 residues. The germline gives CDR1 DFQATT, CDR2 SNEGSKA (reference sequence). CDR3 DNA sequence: TGCAGTGCTAGAGACAGGCTGGGGCATCAGCCCCAGCATTTT. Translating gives CSARDRLGHQPQHF.

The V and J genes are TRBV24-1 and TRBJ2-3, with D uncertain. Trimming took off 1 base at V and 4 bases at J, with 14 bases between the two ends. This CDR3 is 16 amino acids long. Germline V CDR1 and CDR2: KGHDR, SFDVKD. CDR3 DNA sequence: TGTGCCACCAGTGATTTACCTGCTGATGCCCCAGATACGCAGTATTTT. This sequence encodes CATSDLPADAPDTQYF.

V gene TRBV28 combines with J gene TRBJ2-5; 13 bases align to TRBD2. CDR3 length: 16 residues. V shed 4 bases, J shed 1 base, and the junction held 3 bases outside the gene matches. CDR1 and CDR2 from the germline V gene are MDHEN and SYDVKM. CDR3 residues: CASSSGLAGIQETQYF. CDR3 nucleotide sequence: TGTGCCAGCAGTTCGGGACTAGCGGGAATCCAAGAGACCCAGTACTTC.

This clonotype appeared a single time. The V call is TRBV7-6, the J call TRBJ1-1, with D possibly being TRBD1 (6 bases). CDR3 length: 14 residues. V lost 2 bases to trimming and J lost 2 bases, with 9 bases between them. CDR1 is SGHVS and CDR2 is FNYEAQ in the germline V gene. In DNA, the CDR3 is TGTGCCAGCAGCTTACGGGGGCCAAACACTGAAGCTTTCTTT. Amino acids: CASSLRGPNTEAFF.

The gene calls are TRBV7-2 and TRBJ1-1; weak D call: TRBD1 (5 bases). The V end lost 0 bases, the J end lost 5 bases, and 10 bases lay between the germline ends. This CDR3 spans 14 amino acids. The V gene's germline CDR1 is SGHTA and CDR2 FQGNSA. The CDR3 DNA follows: TGTGCCAGCAGCTTAGCCGCAGGGCGGACTGAAGCTTTCTTT. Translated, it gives CASSLAAGRTEAFF.

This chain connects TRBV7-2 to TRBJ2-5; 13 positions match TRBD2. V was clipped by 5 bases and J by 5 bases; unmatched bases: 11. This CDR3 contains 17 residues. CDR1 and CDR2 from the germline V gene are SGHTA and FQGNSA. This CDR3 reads CASSQLAGGPRGETQYF. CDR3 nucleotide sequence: TGTGCCAGCAGCCAACTAGCGGGGGGGCCGAGGGGGGAGACCCAGTACTTC.

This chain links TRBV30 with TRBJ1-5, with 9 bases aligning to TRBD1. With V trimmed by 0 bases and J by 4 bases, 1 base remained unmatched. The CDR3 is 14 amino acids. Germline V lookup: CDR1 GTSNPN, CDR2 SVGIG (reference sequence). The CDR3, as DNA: TGTGCCTGGAGTGTGGGGACAGGGAATCAGCCCCAGCATTTT. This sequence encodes CAWSVGTGNQPQHF.